This TCR beta chain was retrieved from a study of long-term antiretroviral therapy in people with HIV. Survey-level resolution applied to immunoSEQ assay v3.0. The method was immunoSEQ multiplex PCR; TCRdb's version includes in-frame clones alone and lacks a portion of them. Among approximately 15,000 clones, approximately 90% were seen once, and the ten largest hold around 12%. Findings and limits, study-wide: Post-ART, diversity grew, though it stayed under transplant donor control levels. Dominant in the repertoire at all time points were clones expanded before ART.

Every specimen provided 1-10 million cryopreserved PBMC before DNA extraction took place. Concerning this clone itself: Its cognate antigen is unknown.

Germline V lookup: CDR1 LNHDA, CDR2 SQIVND (reference sequence). Trimming took off 5 bases at V and 6 bases at J, with 13 bases between the two ends. There are 14 residues in the CDR3. This sequence originates from a man in his fifties or sixties with HIV. This chain joins TRBV19 and TRBJ2-2; the D gene is possibly TRBD1 (5 bases). The sample in question was unsorted PBMCs, obtained 6.9 years after starting antiretroviral therapy. The CDR3: CASSPAGLSGELFF. In DNA, the CDR3 is TGTGCCAGTAGTCCGGCAGGGCTGTCCGGGGAGCTGTTTTTT.